This T cell receptor (beta chain) was captured in a study of shared clonotypes between healthy human individuals. Repertoires were generated with immunoSEQ multiplex PCR, while TCRdb's copy carries only in-frame clones and drops some. The sample consists of nearly 1 million clones, around 80% of them appearing once. CDR3 length: 12 amino acids. Germline CDR1 MNHEY, CDR2 SVGAGI. With V trimmed by 8 bases and J by 3 bases, 2 bases remained unmatched. This clone has a single count. The rearrangement links TRBV6-5 to TRBJ2-7; 9 bases agree with TRBD2. Sequences were obtained from memory CD4+ T cells sorted from blood. Subset here: CD45RA-negative fraction. The clonotype comes from a man aged 18 to 30 in good health. DNA for the CDR3: TGTGCCAGCCATAGCGGGGGCTACGAGCAGTACTTC. It specifies CASHSGGYEQYF.